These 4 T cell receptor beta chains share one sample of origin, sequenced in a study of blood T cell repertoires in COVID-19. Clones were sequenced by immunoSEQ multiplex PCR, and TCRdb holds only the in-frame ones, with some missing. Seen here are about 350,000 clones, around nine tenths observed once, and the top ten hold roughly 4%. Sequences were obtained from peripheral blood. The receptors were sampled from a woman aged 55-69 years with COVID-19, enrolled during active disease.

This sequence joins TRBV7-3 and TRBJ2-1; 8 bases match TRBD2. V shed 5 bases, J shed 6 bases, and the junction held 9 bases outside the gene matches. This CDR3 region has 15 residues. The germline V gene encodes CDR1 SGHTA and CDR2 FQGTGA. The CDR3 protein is CASSPQSGTSNEQFF. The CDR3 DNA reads TGTGCCAGCAGCCCCCAAAGCGGGACTAGCAATGAGCAGTTCTTC. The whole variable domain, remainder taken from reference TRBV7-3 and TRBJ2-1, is GAGVSQTPSNKVTEKGKYVELRCDPISGHTALYWYRQSLGQGPEFLIYFQGTGAADDSGLPNDRFFAVRPEGSVSTLKIQRTERGDSAVYLCASSPQSGTSNEQFFGPGTRLTVL.

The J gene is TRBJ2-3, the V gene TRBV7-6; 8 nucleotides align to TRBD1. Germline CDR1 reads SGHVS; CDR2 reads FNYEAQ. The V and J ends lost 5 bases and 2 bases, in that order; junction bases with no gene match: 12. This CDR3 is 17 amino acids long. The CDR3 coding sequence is TGTGCCAGCAGCCGGGAAAGAGGACAGGGAGACACAGATACGCAGTATTTT. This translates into CASSRERGQGDTDTQYF.

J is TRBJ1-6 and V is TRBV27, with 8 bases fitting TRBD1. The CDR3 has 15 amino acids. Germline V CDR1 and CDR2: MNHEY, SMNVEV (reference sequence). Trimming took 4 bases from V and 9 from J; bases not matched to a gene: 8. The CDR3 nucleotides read TGTGCCAGCAGTTCTCGACAGGGGATAGTTTCACCCCTCCACTTT. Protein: CASSSRQGIVSPLHF.

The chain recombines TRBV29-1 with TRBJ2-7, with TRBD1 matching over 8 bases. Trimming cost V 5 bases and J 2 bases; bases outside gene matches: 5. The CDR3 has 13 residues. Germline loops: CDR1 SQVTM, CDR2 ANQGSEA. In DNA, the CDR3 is TGCAGCGTTAAACGACAGGGGCCCTACGAGCAGTACTTC. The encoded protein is CSVKRQGPYEQYF.